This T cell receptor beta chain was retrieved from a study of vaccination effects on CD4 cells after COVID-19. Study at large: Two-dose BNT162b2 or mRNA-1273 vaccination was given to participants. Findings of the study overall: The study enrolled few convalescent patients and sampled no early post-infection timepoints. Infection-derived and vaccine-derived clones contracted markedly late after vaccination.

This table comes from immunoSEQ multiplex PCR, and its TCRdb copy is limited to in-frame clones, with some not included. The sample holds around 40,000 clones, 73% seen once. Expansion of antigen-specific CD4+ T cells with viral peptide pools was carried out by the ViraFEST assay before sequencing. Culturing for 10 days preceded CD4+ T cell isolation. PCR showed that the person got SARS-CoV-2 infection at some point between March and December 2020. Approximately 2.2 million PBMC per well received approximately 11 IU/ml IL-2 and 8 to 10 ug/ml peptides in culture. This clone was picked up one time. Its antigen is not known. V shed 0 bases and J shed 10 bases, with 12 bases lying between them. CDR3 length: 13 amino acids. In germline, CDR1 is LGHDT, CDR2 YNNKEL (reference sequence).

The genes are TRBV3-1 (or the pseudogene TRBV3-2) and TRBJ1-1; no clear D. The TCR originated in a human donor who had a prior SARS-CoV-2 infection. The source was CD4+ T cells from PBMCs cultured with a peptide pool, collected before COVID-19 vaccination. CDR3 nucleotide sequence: TGTGCCAGCAGCCAAGAATTAGGGAGGAGAGCTTTCTTT. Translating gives CASSQELGRRAFF.